Listed here are 20 T cell receptor beta chains from one sample, sequenced in a study of CD8+ T cells in alopecia areata. It was cDNA, reverse transcribed from extracted RNA, that served as the sequencing template. Assay used: immunoSEQ multiplex PCR; TCRdb lists only in-frame clones, some missing. The sample holds about 200,000 clones, roughly 50% seen once. The sequenced sample consisted of CD8+ T cells sorted from blood. All receptors come from a human donor in good health.

Turning to this clone: At one end, the junction sequence differs from germline, possibly due to a read error. J is TRBJ2-1 and V is TRBV4-1; 13 positions agree with TRBD2. The CDR3 consists of 16 residues. Germline assignment: CDR1 MGHRA and CDR2 YSYEKL. CDR3: CASSQTSGGATDEQFF. The DNA for the CDR3 is TGTGCCAGCAGCCAAACTAGCGGGGGGGCCACGGATGAGCAGTTCTTC.

The J gene is TRBJ1-1, the V gene TRBV5-1, with D maybe TRBD1 (6 bases). The CDR3 length is 14 residues. Germline V CDR1 and CDR2: SGHRS, YFSETQ. The ends were cut back, 3 bases at V and 0 bases at J, with 9 bases in the middle. DNA of the CDR3: TGCGCCAGCAGCTCCGGACAGATGAACACTGAAGCTTTCTTT. Its protein product is CASSSGQMNTEAFF.

This clone was counted only a few times. The J gene is TRBJ1-4, the V gene TRBV2; D is ambiguous. This CDR3 has 16 residues. V was trimmed by 4 bases and J by 1 base, leaving 13 bases between them. Germline-derived CDR1 and CDR2 are SNHLY and FYNNEI. The DNA of the CDR3 is TGTGCCAGCAGTGGAGAATCCCGGGAAACTAATGAAAAACTGTTTTTT. Encoded protein: CASSGESRETNEKLFF. The full variable domain, with the rest looked up from reference TRBV2 and TRBJ1-4, is EPEVTQTPSHQVTQMGQEVILRCVPISNHLYFYWYRQILGQKVEFLVSFYNNEISEKSEIFDDQFSVERPDGSNFTLKIRSTKLEDSAMYFCASSGESRETNEKLFFGSGTQLSVL.

The CDR3 DNA sequence: TGTGCCAGCAGCCCTGGCGGAGTCGGGGCCAAAAACATTCAGTACTTC. Amino acid sequence: CASSPGGVGAKNIQYF. This chain uses TRBV7-9 with TRBJ2-4, with D hard to call. The CDR3 has 16 amino acids. CDR1 and CDR2 (germline): SEHNR, FQNEAQ (reference sequence). V was shortened by 5 bases and J by 1 base, with 15 bases between the two germline ends.

The CDR3: CASSQLPGRGGYTF. The CDR3 nucleotides read TGCGCCAGCAGCCAATTACCAGGGCGAGGAGGCTACACCTTC. The chain uses TRBV4-1 and TRBJ1-2; possibly TRBD1 for D (5 bases). The CDR3 is 14 residues long. The ends were cut back, 2 bases at V and 8 bases at J, with 15 bases in the middle. Looked up from germline, CDR1 is MGHRA and CDR2 is YSYEKL.

The chain couples TRBV6-5 to TRBJ2-1; 11 nucleotides align to TRBD2. Trimming removed 8 bases from V and 8 bases from J; junction bases left unmatched: 8. Germline CDR1 reads MNHEY; CDR2 reads SVGAGI. CDR3 length: 14 residues. The CDR3 loop reads CASRVAGGRDEQFF. The CDR3 coding sequence is TGTGCCAGCCGCGTAGCGGGGGGGAGAGATGAGCAGTTCTTC.

This clone has just a few counts. The rearrangement joins TRBV29-1 to TRBJ1-1; D may be TRBD1 (5 bases). V was cut by 6 bases and J by 6 bases, with 17 bases left in between. The CDR3 contains 13 residues. Germline CDR1 SQVTM, CDR2 ANQGSEA. Written as DNA, the CDR3 is TGCAGCGTCGCCGGGGGGGGTCGGGCTGAAGCTTTCTTT. This translates into CSVAGGGRAEAFF.

This chain uses TRBV7-9 with TRBJ2-5; D gene uncertain. The end of the DNA aligns better with TRBJ2-7, so the J call may be wrong. In germline, CDR1 is SEHNR, CDR2 FQNEAQ (reference sequence). CDR3 length equals 16 residues. This chain's CDR3 is CASSLDPRKVTYEQYF. For the CDR3, the DNA is TGTGCCAGCAGCTTGGACCCGAGGAAGGTGACCTACGAGCAGTACTTC.

The chain combines TRBV2 with TRBJ2-3, with TRBD1 identical over 9 bases. The CDR3 extends over 14 amino acids. Germline values: CDR1 SNHLY, CDR2 FYNNEI. V was pared by 6 bases and J by 6 bases, with 7 bases of the junction left unmatched. Here the CDR3 reads CASRPGQGQDTQYF. The CDR3 DNA reads as TGTGCCAGCAGGCCGGGACAGGGTCAGGATACGCAGTATTTT.

This clone was seen once. This chain uses TRBV29-1 with TRBJ1-2; D is unresolved. This CDR3 has 13 amino acids. The V end lost 4 bases, the J end lost 8 bases, and 17 bases lay between the germline ends. The germline V gene has CDR1 SQVTM and CDR2 ANQGSEA. The CDR3 loop is CSVGRTGLGGYTF. The CDR3 nucleotides read TGCAGCGTTGGCCGGACCGGGCTGGGGGGCTACACCTTC. Using reference TRBV29-1 and TRBJ1-2 for the parts outside the CDR3, the full variable domain is SAVISQKPSRDICQRGTSLTIQCQVDSQVTMMFWYRQQPGQSLTLIATANQGSEATYESGFVIDKFPISRPNLTFSTLTVSNMSPEDSSIYLCSVGRTGLGGYTFGSGTRLTVV.

This clone was counted between two and nine times. This chain links TRBV4-1 with TRBJ1-6, with 8 bases matching TRBD1. The CDR3 has 15 residues. V was clipped by 4 bases and J by 10 bases; unmatched bases: 9. CDR1 is MGHRA, CDR2 YSYEKL, per germline. The CDR3 loop reads CASSPEGQGGSPLHF. The CDR3 DNA follows: TGCGCCAGCAGCCCCGAAGGACAGGGCGGCTCACCCCTCCACTTT.

The J gene is TRBJ1-1, the V gene TRBV19, with 8 bases identical to TRBD1. This CDR3 spans 14 amino acids. With 10 bases clipped from V and 1 base from J, the junction kept 8 bases outside the gene matches. CDR1 is LNHDA and CDR2 is SQIVND in the germline V gene (reference sequence). The CDR3 DNA reads as TGTGCCACCGCGACCGGGACAGGGAACACTGAAGCTTTCTTT. It codes for CATATGTGNTEAFF. The complete variable domain, with remaining parts taken from reference TRBV19 and TRBJ1-1, reads DGGITQSPKYLFRKEGQNVTLSCEQNLNHDAMYWYRQDPGQGLRLIYYSQIVNDFQKGDIAEGYSVSREKKESFPLTVTSAQKNPTAFYLCATATGTGNTEAFFGQGTRLTVV.

This clone was counted only a few times. The V gene is TRBV6-5, the J gene TRBJ2-7; 7 bases fit TRBD1. J lost 2 bases, V lost 0 bases, and 1 base had no gene match. The germline V gene has CDR1 MNHEY and CDR2 SVGAGI. This CDR3 is built from 14 residues. The CDR3 is CASSYSTGTYEQYF. CDR3 DNA: TGTGCCAGCAGTTACTCGACAGGGACCTACGAGCAGTACTTC.

The chain links TRBV4-1 to TRBJ1-1; D is uncertain. V lost 0 bases, J lost 0 bases, and 8 bases lay in between. The CDR3 covers 15 residues. Germline V gene data show CDR1 as MGHRA and CDR2 as YSYEKL. CDR3 protein: CASSQDPTVNTEAFF. As DNA, the CDR3 is TGCGCCAGCAGCCAAGACCCCACCGTGAACACTGAAGCTTTCTTT.

V and J are TRBV19 and TRBJ2-7; D remains unclear. The CDR3 sequence is 13 residues long. CDR1 and CDR2 (germline): LNHDA, SQIVND (reference sequence). Trimming pared 2 bases from V and 5 bases from J, leaving 10 bases between. For the CDR3, the DNA is TGTGCCAGTAGTATAAGCAGCGTTAACGAGCAGTACTTC. Translation: CASSISSVNEQYF. Full variable domain (rest looked up from reference TRBV19 and TRBJ2-7): DGGITQSPKYLFRKEGQNVTLSCEQNLNHDAMYWYRQDPGQGLRLIYYSQIVNDFQKGDIAEGYSVSREKKESFPLTVTSAQKNPTAFYLCASSISSVNEQYFGPGTRLTVT.

The chain is built from TRBV2 and TRBJ2-1; maybe TRBD2 (6 bases). The V and J ends lost 6 bases and 0 bases respectively, with 12 bases between them. CDR1 is SNHLY and CDR2 is FYNNEI in the germline V gene. This CDR3 is built from 15 residues. The DNA of the CDR3 is TGTGCCAGCAGCCCGGGGAGGCGCTCCTACAATGAGCAGTTCTTC. Translation gives CASSPGRRSYNEQFF.

The CDR3 DNA reads TGTGCCAGCAGTGGGGGGGCGAGCACAGATACGCAGTATTTT. Amino acids: CASSGGASTDTQYF. The rearrangement links TRBV25-1 to TRBJ2-3; D could derive from TRBD1 or TRBD2 (6 bases each). CDR1 MGHDK and CDR2 SYGVNS come from the germline V gene. Trimming removed 4 bases at V and 0 bases at J, with 8 bases between. CDR3 length equals 14 residues.

This clone has just a few counts. The CDR3 loop reads CASSLTPREQYF. CDR3 sequence (DNA): TGTGCCAGCAGCCTCACCCCCCGGGAGCAGTACTTC. The chain is built from TRBV21-1 and TRBJ2-7; TRBD2 reflects the table's D call only, with no check against the DNA. TRBV21-1 is an annotated pseudogene. This CDR3 comprises 12 residues.

This clone was seen a handful of times. The CDR3, as DNA: TGTGCCAGCAGCGCCCGCTTCGCCCACTTCTCCTACAATGAGCAGTTCTTC. It translates to CASSARFAHFSYNEQFF. This chain uses TRBV5-6 with TRBJ2-1; D gene unclear. V was clipped by 4 bases and J by 0 bases, with 17 bases between them. Germline CDR1 SGHDT, CDR2 YYEEEE. The length of the CDR3 is 17 residues.

This chain links TRBV7-9 with TRBJ1-2; the D gene is possibly TRBD1 (6 bases). Germline V CDR1 and CDR2: SEHNR, FQNEAQ (reference sequence). CDR3 length: 14 residues. Trimming left V 4 bases short and J 5 bases short, with 14 bases between. Written as DNA, the CDR3 is TGTGCCAGCAGCTCGCTACAGGGAATATATGGCTACACCTTC. The encoded protein is CASSSLQGIYGYTF.